Following are 14 T cell receptor beta chains from one sample sequenced in a study of technical replicates of blood from several donors. Libraries were prepared by immunoSEQ multiplex PCR; TCRdb keeps only in-frame clonotypes and omits some of them. The sample shows tens of thousands of clones, around 94% of them seen only once. The specimen was T cells isolated from PBMCs. The receptors here all came from a human donor in good health.

The CDR3 DNA reads as TGTGCCAGCAGCTTAGGGGCTTTGTACACTGAAGCTTTCTTT. Translation gives CASSLGALYTEAFF. The chain employs TRBV7-9 and TRBJ1-1; no firm D call. This CDR3 is 14 amino acids long. Germline lookup yields CDR1 SEHNR and CDR2 FQNEAQ (reference sequence). V lost 1 base and J 3 bases, leaving 9 bases between the germline ends.

The chain is built from TRBV18 and TRBJ2-1; TRBD1 aligns across 7 bases. Germline assignment: CDR1 KGHSH and CDR2 LQKENI. The CDR3 has 15 residues. The V segment lost 6 bases and the J segment 6 bases; nucleotides outside the gene matches: 11. CDR3 protein: CASSHPQTGTNEQFF. CDR3 nucleotides: TGTGCCAGCTCCCACCCGCAGACAGGGACCAATGAGCAGTTCTTC. Looking up the rest from reference TRBV18 and TRBJ2-1 gives the full variable domain: NAGVMQNPRHLVRRRGQEARLRCSPMKGHSHVYWYRQLPEEGLKFMVYLQKENIIDESGMPKERFSAEFPKEGPSILRIQQVVRGDSAAYFCASSHPQTGTNEQFFGPGTRLTVL.

CDR3 region: CATSRTPAYNEQFF. The CDR3 DNA reads as TGTGCCACCAGTAGGACACCCGCCTACAATGAGCAGTTCTTC. The genes are TRBV15 and TRBJ2-1; D is possibly TRBD1 (5 bases). The V gene's germline CDR1 is LNHNV and CDR2 YYDKDF (reference sequence). The CDR3 sequence is 14 residues long. Trimming shortened V by 6 bases and J by 2 bases, and 11 bases separated the two germline ends. The full variable domain, with the rest looked up from reference TRBV15 and TRBJ2-1, is DAMVIQNPRYQVTQFGKPVTLSCSQTLNHNVMYWYQQKSSQAPKLLFHYYDKDFNNEADTPDNFQSRRPNTSFCFLDIRSPGLGDTAMYLCATSRTPAYNEQFFGPGTRLTVL.

The chain couples TRBV6-5 to TRBJ2-5, with D uncertain. CDR3 length: 15 amino acids. Per the germline V gene, CDR1 is MNHEY and CDR2 is SVGAGI. Trimming pared 0 bases from V and 2 bases from J, leaving 10 bases between. CDR3 in DNA: TGTGCCAGCAGTTACTCGAGGCAGATACAAGAGACCCAGTACTTC. Its protein product is CASSYSRQIQETQYF.

The chain is built from TRBV25-1 and TRBJ2-7, with D perhaps TRBD1 (6 bases). Germline lookup yields CDR1 MGHDK and CDR2 SYGVNS. Trimming stripped 2 bases from V and 2 bases from J, with 19 bases between. The CDR3 spans 17 residues. The CDR3 here is CASSEVTDSNNPYEQYF. Here the CDR3 DNA reads TGTGCCAGCAGTGAAGTGACGGACAGCAACAACCCCTACGAGCAGTACTTC.

V and J are TRBV11-2 and TRBJ2-1, with D unresolved. Germline loops: CDR1 SGHAT, CDR2 FQNNGV. The CDR3 is 14 residues long. The V end was cut by 5 bases, the J end by 8 bases, with 16 bases between. In DNA, the CDR3 is TGTGCCAGCAGCCTCCCGGGTAGACGGCATGAGCAGTTCTTC. Translated: CASSLPGRRHEQFF.

The chain employs TRBV11-3 and TRBJ2-5; the D gene is possibly TRBD2 (6 bases). The CDR3 has 17 amino acids. The germline V gene encodes CDR1 SGHNT and CDR2 YENEEA. V was clipped by 5 bases and J by 4 bases, with 23 bases between them. Written as DNA, the CDR3 is TGTGCCAGCAGCCCCGGACGGTTGGGGGGAGGAGGAGAGACCCAGTACTTC. It translates to CASSPGRLGGGGETQYF.

The chain recombines TRBV29-1 with TRBJ2-7; TRBD2 matches 9 bases. The CDR3 contains 14 residues. Germline assignment: CDR1 SQVTM and CDR2 ANQGSEA. Trimming cost V 4 bases and J 6 bases; bases outside gene matches: 10. The CDR3 loop is CSVVRGTSSGEQYF. The DNA of the CDR3 is TGCAGCGTTGTTAGGGGGACTAGCTCCGGCGAGCAGTACTTC.

The chain has TRBV5-4 and TRBJ2-3; D not resolved. CDR3 length equals 15 residues. Germline assignment: CDR1 SGHNT and CDR2 YYREEE (reference sequence). Trimming removed 1 base at V and 3 bases at J, with 12 bases between. Here the CDR3 reads CASSLPLSVTDTQYF. Written as DNA, the CDR3 is TGTGCCAGCAGCTTGCCCCTGTCGGTGACAGATACGCAGTATTTT.

The J gene is TRBJ2-7, the V gene TRBV6-6, with D perhaps TRBD1 (6 bases). The V gene lost 4 bases and the J gene lost 5 bases, with 15 bases spanning the gap. The CDR3 contains 14 residues. From germline, CDR1 is MNHNY and CDR2 SVGAGI (reference sequence). For the CDR3, the DNA is TGTGCCAGCAGTTTGGACAGATCACTAAACGAGCAGTACTTC. It specifies CASSLDRSLNEQYF.

This chain uses TRBV19 with TRBJ2-1; TRBD2 aligns across 10 bases. The CDR3 runs 15 residues. Losses at the gene ends were 4 bases for V and 8 bases for J; bases not matched to a gene: 8. Germline CDR1 reads LNHDA; CDR2 reads SQIVND (reference sequence). The CDR3 loop is CASSTLAGAADEQFF. The DNA for the CDR3 is TGTGCCAGTAGTACCCTAGCGGGGGCTGCCGATGAGCAGTTCTTC.

CDR3 sequence (DNA): TGCAGCGTCGCTTCGACAGGGGGCCGCGGCACAGATACGCAGTATTTT. Amino acid sequence: CSVASTGGRGTDTQYF. J is TRBJ2-3 and V is TRBV29-1, with TRBD1 identical over 10 bases. The CDR3 totals 16 residues. The J segment lost 1 base and the V segment lost 6 bases, leaving 10 bases of the junction unmatched. Germline CDR1 is SQVTM and CDR2 is ANQGSEA.

This chain joins TRBV5-6 and TRBJ2-5; TRBD1 matches 8 bases. Losses at the gene ends were 2 bases for V and 3 bases for J; bases not matched to a gene: 15. The CDR3 runs to 18 residues. Germline CDR1 is SGHDT and CDR2 is YYEEEE. This CDR3 reads CASSFFVRPQGVEETQYF. Written as DNA, the CDR3 is TGTGCCAGCAGCTTTTTCGTCCGTCCACAGGGGGTTGAAGAGACCCAGTACTTC.

The chain recombines TRBV19 with TRBJ2-3, with TRBD2 identical over 11 bases. Trimming cost V 1 base and J 3 bases; bases outside gene matches: 9. The CDR3 totals 18 residues. Germline V lookup: CDR1 LNHDA, CDR2 SQIVND (reference sequence). CDR3 loop: CASSIAWGASGGTDTQYF. CDR3 nucleotides: TGTGCCAGTAGTATAGCTTGGGGGGCTAGCGGGGGGACAGATACGCAGTATTTT.